Listed here are 10 T cell receptor beta chains from one sample, sequenced in a study of radiotherapy plus CTLA-4 blockade in lung cancer. This table comes from immunoSEQ multiplex PCR, and its TCRdb copy is limited to in-frame clones, with some not included. The table shows about 88,000 clones, with approximately 75% occurring only once. Material: peripheral blood, obtained from a patient treated with radiotherapy plus ipilimumab. The receptors here all came from a human donor with non-small cell lung cancer that progressed on radiotherapy plus ipilimumab.

The gene calls are TRBV28 and TRBJ1-5, with D unresolved. Germline V gene lookup returns CDR1 MDHEN and CDR2 SYDVKM. CDR3 length: 14 amino acids. The ends were cut back, 3 bases at V and 3 bases at J, with 9 bases in the middle. The CDR3 DNA reads as TGTGCCAGCAGTTTCGAGACACTCAATCAGCCCCAGCATTTT. Protein product: CASSFETLNQPQHF. Full variable domain (missing parts from reference TRBV28 and TRBJ1-5): DVKVTQSSRYLVKRTGEKVFLECVQDMDHENMFWYRQDPGLGLRLIYFSYDVKMKEKGDIPEGYSVSREKKERFSLILESASTNQTSMYLCASSFETLNQPQHFGDGTRLSIL.

The chain links TRBV5-4 to TRBJ1-3, with TRBD1 matching over 10 bases. Germline values: CDR1 SGHNT, CDR2 YYREEE (reference sequence). V dropped 2 bases and J dropped 2; count of bases not matched to a gene: 10. The CDR3 loop spans 18 amino acids. The CDR3 DNA reads as TGTGCCAGCAGCTTCCGACTGGGGACAGGGGCAACTGGAAACACCATATATTTT. This encodes CASSFRLGTGATGNTIYF.

The V call is TRBV4-1, the J call TRBJ1-1, with a possible D match to TRBD1 (5 bases). Germline V gene data show CDR1 as MGHRA and CDR2 as YSYEKL. The CDR3 spans 15 residues. Between the trimmed V and J ends, which lost 5 bases and 2 bases, there was a span of 15 bases. CDR3 amino acids: CASSARQGSNTEAFF. CDR3 DNA: TGCGCCAGCAGCGCCCGCCAGGGTAGTAACACTGAAGCTTTCTTT.

V and J are TRBV9 and TRBJ2-7; 12 bases align to TRBD1. Trimming took 5 bases from V and 5 from J; bases not matched to a gene: 5. The germline CDR1 and CDR2 sequences are SGDLS and YYNGEE. The length of the CDR3 is 14 residues. CDR3 sequence: CASRAGTGGHEQYF. Written as DNA, the CDR3 is TGTGCCAGCAGGGCCGGGACAGGGGGCCACGAGCAGTACTTC.

The chain links TRBV6-6 to TRBJ2-2; unclear D gene. The CDR3 is made up of 13 amino acids. V was cut by 0 bases and J by 7 bases, with 6 bases left in between. Germline V gene data show CDR1 as MNHNY and CDR2 as SVGAGI (reference sequence). The CDR3: CASSYSSVGELFF. The CDR3 DNA reads as TGTGCCAGCAGTTACTCGAGCGTCGGGGAGCTGTTTTTT.

CDR3 region: CAIGEGNSGNTIYF. The CDR3 nucleotides are TGTGCCATCGGAGAGGGGAACTCTGGAAACACCATATATTTT. The chain joins TRBV10-3 to TRBJ1-3; D is perhaps TRBD1 (5 bases). V lost 8 bases, J lost 0 bases, and 11 bases lay in between. CDR1 is ENHRY, CDR2 SYGVKD, per germline. The CDR3 is 14 amino acids.

The chain combines TRBV18 with TRBJ1-5, with TRBD1 identical over 10 bases. The CDR3 is 15 residues long. The germline V gene has CDR1 KGHSH and CDR2 LQKENI. V was pared by 6 bases and J by 4 bases, with 6 bases of the junction left unmatched. CDR3 in DNA: TGTGCCAGCTCCCCGGGACAGGGGAGGAATCAGCCCCAGCATTTT. Its protein product is CASSPGQGRNQPQHF.

This clone has only a few counts. The gene calls are TRBV5-6 and TRBJ1-5; a possible D gene is TRBD1 (5 bases). The germline gives CDR1 SGHDT, CDR2 YYEEEE. Trimming removed 3 bases from V and 5 bases from J, with 18 bases in between. The CDR3 spans 16 residues. CDR3 residues: CASSSGRWSGDQPQHF. The DNA for the CDR3 is TGTGCCAGCAGCTCGGGACGTTGGAGCGGAGATCAGCCCCAGCATTTT.

The gene calls are TRBV9 and TRBJ2-2; D not resolved. Germline lookup yields CDR1 SGDLS and CDR2 YYNGEE. This CDR3 is built from 15 residues. V shed 5 bases and J shed 5 bases, with 16 bases lying between them. DNA for the CDR3: TGTGCCAGCAGTATTGACCGGAGTGGGACCGGGGAGCTGTTTTTT. Protein product: CASSIDRSGTGELFF.

The chain couples TRBV28 to TRBJ2-5, with 8 nucleotides matching TRBD2. Germline V lookup: CDR1 MDHEN, CDR2 SYDVKM. CDR3 length equals 14 residues. With V trimmed by 2 bases and J by 7 bases, 6 bases remained unmatched. CDR3 bases: TGTGCCAGCAGTTTACCTAGCGGGTTAGGGACCCAGTACTTC. As protein: CASSLPSGLGTQYF.